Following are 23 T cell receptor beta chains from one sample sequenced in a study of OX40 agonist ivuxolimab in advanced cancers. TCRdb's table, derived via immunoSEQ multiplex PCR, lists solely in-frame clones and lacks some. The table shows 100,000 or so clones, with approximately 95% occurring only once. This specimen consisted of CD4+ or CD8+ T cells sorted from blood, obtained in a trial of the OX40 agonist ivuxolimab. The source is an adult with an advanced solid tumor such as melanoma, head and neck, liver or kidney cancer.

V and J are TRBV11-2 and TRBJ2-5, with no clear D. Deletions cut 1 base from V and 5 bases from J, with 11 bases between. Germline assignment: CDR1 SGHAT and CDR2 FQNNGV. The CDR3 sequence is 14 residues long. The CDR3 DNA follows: TGTGCCAGCAGCTTAGCTGTCTTAGGGGAGACCCAGTACTTC. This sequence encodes CASSLAVLGETQYF.

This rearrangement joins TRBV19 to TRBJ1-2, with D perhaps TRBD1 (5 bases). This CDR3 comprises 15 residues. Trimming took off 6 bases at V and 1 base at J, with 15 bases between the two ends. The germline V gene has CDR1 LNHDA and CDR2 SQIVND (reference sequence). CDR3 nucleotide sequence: TGTGCCAGTAGAGTTGGGACGCCATTTAACTATGGCTACACCTTC. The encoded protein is CASRVGTPFNYGYTF.

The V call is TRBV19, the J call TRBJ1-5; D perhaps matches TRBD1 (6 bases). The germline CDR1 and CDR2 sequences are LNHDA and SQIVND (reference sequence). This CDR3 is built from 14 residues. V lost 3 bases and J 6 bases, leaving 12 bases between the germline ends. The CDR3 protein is CASSIQGGPQPQHF. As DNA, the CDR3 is TGTGCCAGTAGTATTCAAGGGGGACCTCAGCCCCAGCATTTT.

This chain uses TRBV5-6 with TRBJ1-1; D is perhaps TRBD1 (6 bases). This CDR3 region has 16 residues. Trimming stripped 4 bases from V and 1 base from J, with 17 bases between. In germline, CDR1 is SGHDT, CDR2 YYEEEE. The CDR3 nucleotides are TGTGCCAGCAGCGTGCCCTGGACAGAAAAGAACACTGAAGCTTTCTTT. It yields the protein CASSVPWTEKNTEAFF.

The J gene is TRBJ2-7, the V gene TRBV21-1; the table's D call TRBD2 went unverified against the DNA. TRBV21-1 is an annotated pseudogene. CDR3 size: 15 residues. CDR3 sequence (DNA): TGTGCCAGCACCCCCCTGTCAGCGGAATCCTACGAGCAGTACTTC. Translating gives CASTPLSAESYEQYF.

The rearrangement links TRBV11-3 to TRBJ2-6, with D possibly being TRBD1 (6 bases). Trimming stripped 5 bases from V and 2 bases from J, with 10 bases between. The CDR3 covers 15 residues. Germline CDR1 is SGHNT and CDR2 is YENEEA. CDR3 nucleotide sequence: TGTGCCAGCAGCCCACAGGGACCTGGGGCCAACGTCCTGACTTTC. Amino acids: CASSPQGPGANVLTF.

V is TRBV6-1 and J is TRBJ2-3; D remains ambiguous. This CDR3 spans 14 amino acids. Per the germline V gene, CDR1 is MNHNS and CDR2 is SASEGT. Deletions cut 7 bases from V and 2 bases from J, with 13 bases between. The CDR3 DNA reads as TGTGCCAGCACCCCCTTATTGGACACAGATACGCAGTATTTT. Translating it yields CASTPLLDTDTQYF.

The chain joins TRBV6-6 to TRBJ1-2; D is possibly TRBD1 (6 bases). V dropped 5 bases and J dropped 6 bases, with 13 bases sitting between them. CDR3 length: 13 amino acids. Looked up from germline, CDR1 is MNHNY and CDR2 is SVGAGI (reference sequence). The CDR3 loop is CASSPLQGNGYTF. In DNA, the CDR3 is TGTGCCAGCAGTCCCCTACAGGGTAATGGCTACACCTTC.

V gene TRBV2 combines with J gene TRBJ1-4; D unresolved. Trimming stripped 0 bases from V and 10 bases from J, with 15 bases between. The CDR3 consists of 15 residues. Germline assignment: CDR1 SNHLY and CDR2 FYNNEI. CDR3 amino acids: CASSEAGRVRGKLFF. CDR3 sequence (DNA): TGTGCCAGCAGTGAAGCGGGAAGGGTCCGGGGAAAACTGTTTTTT.

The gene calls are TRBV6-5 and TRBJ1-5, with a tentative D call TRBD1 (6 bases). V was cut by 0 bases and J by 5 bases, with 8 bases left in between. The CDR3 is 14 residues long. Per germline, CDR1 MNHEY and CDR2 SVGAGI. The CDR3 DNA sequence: TGTGCCAGCAGTTACTCGAAGGGGGATCAGCCCCAGCATTTT. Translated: CASSYSKGDQPQHF.

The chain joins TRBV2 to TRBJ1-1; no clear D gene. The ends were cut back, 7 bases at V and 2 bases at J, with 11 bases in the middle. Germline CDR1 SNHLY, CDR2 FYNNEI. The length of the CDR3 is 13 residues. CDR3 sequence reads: CASTKDKNTEAFF. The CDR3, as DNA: TGTGCCAGCACAAAGGATAAAAACACTGAAGCTTTCTTT.

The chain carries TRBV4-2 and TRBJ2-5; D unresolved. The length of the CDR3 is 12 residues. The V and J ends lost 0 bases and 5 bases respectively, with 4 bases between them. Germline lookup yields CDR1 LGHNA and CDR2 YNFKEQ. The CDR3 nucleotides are TGTGCCAGCAGCCAAGATCTTGAGACCCAGTACTTC. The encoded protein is CASSQDLETQYF.

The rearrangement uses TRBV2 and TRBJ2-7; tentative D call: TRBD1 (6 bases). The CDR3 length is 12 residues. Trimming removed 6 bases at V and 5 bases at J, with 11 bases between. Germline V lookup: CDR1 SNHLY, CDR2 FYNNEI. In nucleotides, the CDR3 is TGTGCCAGCAGCGGACAGTACGACGAGCAGTACTTC. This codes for CASSGQYDEQYF. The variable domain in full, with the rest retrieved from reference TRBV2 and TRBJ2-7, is EPEVTQTPSHQVTQMGQEVILRCVPISNHLYFYWYRQILGQKVEFLVSFYNNEISEKSEIFDDQFSVERPDGSNFTLKIRSTKLEDSAMYFCASSGQYDEQYFGPGTRLTVT.

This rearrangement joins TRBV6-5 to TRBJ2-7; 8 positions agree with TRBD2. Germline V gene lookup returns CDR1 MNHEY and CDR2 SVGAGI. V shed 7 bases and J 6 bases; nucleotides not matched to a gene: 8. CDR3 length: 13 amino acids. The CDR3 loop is CASKPGGRIEQYF. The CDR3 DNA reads TGTGCCAGCAAACCGGGGGGGCGGATCGAGCAGTACTTC.

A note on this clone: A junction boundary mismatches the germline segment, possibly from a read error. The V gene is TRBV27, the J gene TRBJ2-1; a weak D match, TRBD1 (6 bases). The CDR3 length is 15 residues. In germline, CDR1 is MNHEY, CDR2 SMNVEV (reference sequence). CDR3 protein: CTSSPRQAPYNEQFF. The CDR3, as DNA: TGTACCAGCAGTCCACGACAGGCCCCCTACAATGAGCAGTTCTTC.

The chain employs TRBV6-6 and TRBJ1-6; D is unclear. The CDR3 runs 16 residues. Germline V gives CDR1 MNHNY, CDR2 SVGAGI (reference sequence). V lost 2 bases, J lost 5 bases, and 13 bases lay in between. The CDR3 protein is CASSYETRRNNSPLHF. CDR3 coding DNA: TGTGCCAGCAGTTACGAAACCCGGCGGAATAATTCACCCCTCCACTTT.

The CDR3 spells CASRGSTDTQYF. The CDR3 nucleotides are TGCGCCAGCAGGGGTAGCACAGATACGCAGTATTTT. V usage is TRBV5-1 and J usage is TRBJ2-3; unclear D gene. The CDR3 totals 12 residues. Looked up from germline, CDR1 is SGHRS and CDR2 is YFSETQ. V was trimmed by 5 bases and J by 0 bases, leaving 4 bases between them.

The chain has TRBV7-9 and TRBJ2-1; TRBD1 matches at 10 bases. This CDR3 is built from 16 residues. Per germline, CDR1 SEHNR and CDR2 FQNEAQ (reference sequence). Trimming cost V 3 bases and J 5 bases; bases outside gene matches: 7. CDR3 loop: CASSFPAGTGDNEQFF. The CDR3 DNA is TGTGCCAGCAGCTTCCCCGCCGGGACAGGGGACAATGAGCAGTTCTTC.

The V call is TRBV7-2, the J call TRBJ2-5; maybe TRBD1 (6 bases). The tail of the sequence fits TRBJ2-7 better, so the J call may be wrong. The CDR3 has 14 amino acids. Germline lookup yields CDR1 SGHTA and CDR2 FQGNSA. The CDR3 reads CASSLAQGTGEQYF. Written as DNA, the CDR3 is TGTGCCAGCAGCTTAGCACAGGGCACGGGCGAGCAGTACTTC.

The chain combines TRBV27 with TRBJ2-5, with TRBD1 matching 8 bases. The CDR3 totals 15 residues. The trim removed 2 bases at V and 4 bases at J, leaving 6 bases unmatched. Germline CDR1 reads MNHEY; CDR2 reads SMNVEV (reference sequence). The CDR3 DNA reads TGTGCCAGCAGTTTAGGTGGACAGGGTCGAGAGACCCAGTACTTC. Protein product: CASSLGGQGRETQYF.

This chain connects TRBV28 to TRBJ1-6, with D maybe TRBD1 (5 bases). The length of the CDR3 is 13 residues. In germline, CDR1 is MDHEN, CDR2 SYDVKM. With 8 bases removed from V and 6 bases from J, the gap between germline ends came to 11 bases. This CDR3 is CASRRQTNSPLHF. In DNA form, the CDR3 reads TGTGCCAGCCGACGACAGACTAATTCACCCCTCCACTTT.

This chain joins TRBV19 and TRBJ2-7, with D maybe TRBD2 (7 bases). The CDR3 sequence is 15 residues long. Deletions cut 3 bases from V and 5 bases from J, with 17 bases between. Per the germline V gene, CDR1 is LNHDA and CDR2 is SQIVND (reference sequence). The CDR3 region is CASSIRGAGENEQYF. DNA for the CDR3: TGTGCCAGTAGTATTCGGGGGGCGGGAGAGAACGAGCAGTACTTC.

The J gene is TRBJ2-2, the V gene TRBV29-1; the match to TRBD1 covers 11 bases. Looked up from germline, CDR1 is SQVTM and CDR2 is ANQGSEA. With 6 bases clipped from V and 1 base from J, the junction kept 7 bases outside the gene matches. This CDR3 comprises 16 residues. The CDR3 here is CSVQSGQGVNTGELFF. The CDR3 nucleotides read TGCAGCGTCCAATCGGGACAGGGGGTGAACACCGGGGAGCTGTTTTTT.